These 28 T cell receptor beta chains share one sample of origin, sequenced in a study of blood T cell repertoires in COVID-19 (dated by TCRdb to the early 2020s). The library was generated by the immunoSEQ multiplex PCR assay. TCRdb's version of the immuneACCESS table is confined to in-frame rearrangements and falls short of the full clone set. An unresolved V gene accounts for under half of the shortfall where checked; the remainder is of unknown origin. In this sample the table shows 120,000 to 150,000 clones, 82% of which occur a single time. The top ten clones comprise about 4.3% of the sample. The specimen sequenced was peripheral blood. All receptors come from a woman of 80 years or more with acute or convalescent COVID-19.

About this clone: Germline and junction disagree at one end, which may indicate a read error. CDR3 residues: CASREGQGISRNAEAFF. CDR3 nucleotide sequence: TGTGCCAGCAGAGAAGGACAGGGAATCTCGCGGAACGCTGAAGCTTTCTTT. The chain carries TRBV5-4 and TRBJ1-1; 8 bases are a match to TRBD1. Germline V gives CDR1 SGHNT, CDR2 YYREEE (reference sequence). The CDR3 sequence is 17 residues long.

The chain employs TRBV4-2 and TRBJ2-7; the match to TRBD1 covers 8 bases. This CDR3 contains 15 residues. Germline loops: CDR1 LGHNA, CDR2 YNFKEQ. Trimming cost V 1 base and J 3 bases; bases outside gene matches: 5. As DNA, the CDR3 is TGTGCCAGCAGCCAAGGACAGGGGTCCCTCTACGAGCAGTACTTC. It specifies CASSQGQGSLYEQYF.

The V and J genes are TRBV10-3 and TRBJ1-1, with D possibly being TRBD1 (5 bases). The CDR3 runs 14 residues. The V and J ends lost 11 bases and 2 bases respectively, with 18 bases between them. The germline gives CDR1 ENHRY, CDR2 SYGVKD. This CDR3 is CAAENQGLNTEAFF. The CDR3 region has the DNA TGTGCCGCCGAAAACCAGGGACTCAACACTGAAGCTTTCTTT.

The V gene is TRBV6-6, the J gene TRBJ1-5; D might be TRBD1 (5 bases). The germline V gene encodes CDR1 MNHNY and CDR2 SVGAGI (reference sequence). The V gene lost 8 bases and the J gene lost 3 bases, with 11 bases spanning the gap. This CDR3 region has 13 residues. The CDR3 sequence is CASVQGINQPQHF. The CDR3 region has the DNA TGTGCCAGCGTGCAGGGAATCAATCAGCCCCAGCATTTT.

The chain combines TRBV18 with TRBJ1-1; maybe TRBD1 (6 bases). The ends were cut back, 0 bases at V and 4 bases at J, with 12 bases in the middle. This CDR3 region has 15 residues. Germline loops: CDR1 KGHSH, CDR2 LQKENI. The DNA for the CDR3 is TGTGCCAGCTCACCACCACAGGGAGGGGGCACTGAAGCTTTCTTT. This sequence encodes CASSPPQGGGTEAFF.

The CDR3 sequence is CASSIPRTGYAEAFF. The CDR3 DNA sequence: TGTGCCAGTAGTATCCCGAGGACAGGGTACGCTGAAGCTTTCTTT. The chain combines TRBV19 with TRBJ1-1, with 8 bases lining up with TRBD1. V shed 3 bases and J 6 bases; nucleotides not matched to a gene: 9. CDR1 is LNHDA, CDR2 SQIVND, per germline (reference sequence). The CDR3 totals 15 residues. Full variable domain (rest looked up from reference TRBV19 and TRBJ1-1): DGGITQSPKYLFRKEGQNVTLSCEQNLNHDAMYWYRQDPGQGLRLIYYSQIVNDFQKGDIAEGYSVSREKKESFPLTVTSAQKNPTAFYLCASSIPRTGYAEAFFGQGTRLTVV.

A single count supports this clone. CDR3 sequence reads: CASSQGPPLSTDTQYF. CDR3 nucleotide sequence: TGCGCCAGCAGCCAAGGCCCCCCACTGAGCACAGATACGCAGTATTTT. The chain combines TRBV4-1 with TRBJ2-3; D is ambiguous. The CDR3 totals 16 residues. The germline gives CDR1 MGHRA, CDR2 YSYEKL. The V and J ends lost 1 base and 0 bases respectively, with 11 bases between them.

This clone has just a few counts. The chain links TRBV16 to TRBJ1-5; D is unresolved. Germline CDR1 is KGHSY and CDR2 is FQNENV. The CDR3 runs to 11 residues. V lost 2 bases and J 11 bases, leaving 7 bases between the germline ends. CDR3 sequence: CASSQEAAQHF. The DNA of the CDR3 is TGTGCCAGCAGCCAAGAGGCGGCCCAGCATTTT. The variable domain in full, with the rest retrieved from reference TRBV16 and TRBJ1-5, is GEEVAQTPKHLVRGEGQKAKLYCAPIKGHSYVFWYQQVLKNEFKFLISFQNENVFDETGMPKERFSAKCLPNSPCSLEIQATKLEDSAVYFCASSQEAAQHFGDGTRLSIL.

This clone is a singleton in its sample. This sequence joins TRBV2 and TRBJ2-1; 7 nucleotides match TRBD1. V was clipped by 4 bases and J by 7 bases; unmatched bases: 4. This CDR3 is 13 amino acids long. Germline values: CDR1 SNHLY, CDR2 FYNNEI. CDR3 residues: CASSGFRGNEQFF. The DNA for the CDR3 is TGTGCCAGCAGTGGGTTCAGGGGGAATGAGCAGTTCTTC.

As DNA, the CDR3 is TGTGCCACCACAAAAGACAGGGTGTATTCACCCCTCCACTTT. It specifies CATTKDRVYSPLHF. This chain joins TRBV2 and TRBJ1-6; TRBD1 matches 7 bases. V lost 10 bases and J lost 8; bases outside the gene matches: 11. From germline, CDR1 is SNHLY and CDR2 FYNNEI. The CDR3 is 14 amino acids.

This chain joins TRBV2 and TRBJ2-5; D might be TRBD2 (7 bases). The CDR3 contains 14 residues. V was clipped by 7 bases and J by 3 bases, with 15 bases between them. Germline CDR1 SNHLY, CDR2 FYNNEI. The DNA of the CDR3 is TGTGCCAGCAAGGGGGGGACCCCCGAAGAGACCCAGTACTTC. Protein: CASKGGTPEETQYF.

The V gene is TRBV5-1, the J gene TRBJ2-5, with D perhaps TRBD1 (6 bases). The CDR3 sequence is 15 residues long. V lost 5 bases and J 5 bases, leaving 19 bases between the germline ends. Germline values: CDR1 SGHRS, CDR2 YFSETQ. The CDR3 nucleotides are TGCGCCAGCAGTGAACCGGGACAACGCTTGGAGACCCAGTACTTC. Its translation: CASSEPGQRLETQYF.

This clone has just a few counts. The chain carries TRBV25-1 and TRBJ2-7; D call uncertain. V dropped 1 base and J dropped 1 base, with 14 bases sitting between them. CDR1 MGHDK and CDR2 SYGVNS come from the germline V gene. The CDR3 is 16 amino acids. CDR3 bases: TGTGCCAGCAGTGAATTAATCGGTAGAGGATCCTACGAGCAGTACTTC. Its protein is CASSELIGRGSYEQYF.

The J gene is TRBJ2-3, the V gene TRBV5-1, with 9 bases fitting TRBD2. The CDR3 consists of 15 residues. Per the germline V gene, CDR1 is SGHRS and CDR2 is YFSETQ. V gave up 2 bases and J gave up 5 bases; unmatched junction bases: 6. The CDR3 reads CASSFRGRVGDTQYF. DNA of the CDR3: TGCGCCAGCAGCTTTCGCGGGAGGGTAGGAGATACGCAGTATTTT.

J is TRBJ2-1 and V is TRBV15, with D uncertain. This CDR3 spans 14 amino acids. V was clipped by 4 bases and J by 2 bases, with 9 bases between them. The germline CDR1 and CDR2 sequences are LNHNV and YYDKDF (reference sequence). The CDR3 spells CATSTPLPYNEQFF. The CDR3 coding sequence is TGTGCCACCAGCACACCACTACCCTACAATGAGCAGTTCTTC.

This clone was found a few times. The V and J genes are TRBV28 and TRBJ1-2, with a tentative D call TRBD1 (5 bases). Trimming removed 4 bases from V and 3 bases from J, with 21 bases in between. There are 17 residues in the CDR3. Germline CDR1 MDHEN, CDR2 SYDVKM. In DNA, the CDR3 is TGTGCCAGCAGTTCTACAGGTGCCCGCATACAGGACTATGGCTACACCTTC. It translates to CASSSTGARIQDYGYTF.

The chain links TRBV18 to TRBJ2-1; TRBD2 is a possible D gene (6 bases). V shed 5 bases and J shed 0 bases, with 17 bases lying between them. Germline V gives CDR1 KGHSH, CDR2 LQKENI. The CDR3 loop spans 17 amino acids. For the CDR3, the DNA is TGTGCCAGCTCAGGTCGGGACTTGCAAAGCTCCTACAATGAGCAGTTCTTC. Encoded protein: CASSGRDLQSSYNEQFF.

The rearrangement uses TRBV9 and TRBJ2-7; possible D gene TRBD2, 5 bases. There are 19 residues in the CDR3. V lost 4 bases and J lost 7, with 33 bases in between. CDR1 is SGDLS and CDR2 is YYNGEE in the germline V gene. CDR3 in amino acids: CASSPHLLTHGVGGSEQYF. For the CDR3, the DNA is TGTGCCAGCAGCCCGCACCTGCTGACACACGGCGTTGGTGGGAGTGAGCAGTACTTC.

This clone was counted a single time. The genes are TRBV20-1 and TRBJ2-4, with 8 bases identical to TRBD2. CDR3 length: 15 amino acids. CDR1 DFQATT and CDR2 SNEGSKA come from the germline V gene (reference sequence). Trimming took 3 bases from V and 7 from J; bases not matched to a gene: 11. DNA of the CDR3: TGCAGTGCTAGTTCCCATGGAGCGGGAGTGAACATTCAGTACTTC. This sequence encodes CSASSHGAGVNIQYF.

The V and J genes are TRBV5-4 and TRBJ2-2, with D possibly being TRBD2 (6 bases). Trimming cost V 6 bases and J 1 base, with 22 bases left between them. This CDR3 contains 18 residues. Germline V gives CDR1 SGHNT, CDR2 YYREEE (reference sequence). The CDR3 nucleotides are TGTGCCAGCACCACACTGTGGGACGCGCGGGGGAACACCGGGGAGCTGTTTTTT. It codes for CASTTLWDARGNTGELFF. Drawing the rest from reference TRBV5-4 and TRBJ2-2, the complete variable domain is ETGVTQSPTHLIKTRGQQVTLRCSSQSGHNTVSWYQQALGQGPQFIFQYYREEENGRGNFPPRFSGLQFPNYSSELNVNALELDDSALYLCASTTLWDARGNTGELFFGEGSRLTVL.

The gene calls are TRBV7-3 and TRBJ1-4; 9 bases match TRBD1. Trimming removed 5 bases from V and 6 bases from J; junction bases left unmatched: 25. Germline V gene data show CDR1 as SGHTA and CDR2 as FQGTGA. The CDR3 loop spans 21 amino acids. In DNA, the CDR3 is TGTGCCAGCAGCCTACAACCTTCAGGGGACAGGGTGTTGAACGTCGATGAAAAACTGTTTTTT. The encoded protein is CASSLQPSGDRVLNVDEKLFF.

J is TRBJ1-2 and V is TRBV4-2; 9 positions match TRBD1. V was pared by 3 bases and J by 4 bases, with 9 bases of the junction left unmatched. Germline assignment: CDR1 LGHNA and CDR2 YNFKEQ. The CDR3 covers 16 residues. This CDR3 is CASSQVQTGGPYGYTF. The CDR3 DNA sequence: TGTGCCAGCAGCCAGGTCCAGACAGGGGGACCCTATGGCTACACCTTC.

This rearrangement joins TRBV15 to TRBJ2-6; D uncertain. CDR3 length: 16 residues. V lost 5 bases, J lost 4 bases, and 15 bases lay in between. The germline CDR1 and CDR2 sequences are LNHNV and YYDKDF (reference sequence). The CDR3: CATSPRLVGGANVLTF. The CDR3, as DNA: TGTGCCACCAGCCCGCGGCTCGTCGGCGGGGCCAACGTCCTGACTTTC.

The chain uses TRBV27 and TRBJ1-1; weak D call: TRBD1 (6 bases). This CDR3 spans 14 amino acids. CDR1 MNHEY and CDR2 SMNVEV come from the germline V gene (reference sequence). V lost 0 bases and J lost 5, with 10 bases in between. The chain's CDR3 is CASSLSGGRTEAFF. In nucleotides, the CDR3 is TGTGCCAGCAGTTTATCAGGGGGTAGAACTGAAGCTTTCTTT.

The rearrangement joins TRBV28 to TRBJ1-6; D is unresolved. This CDR3 region has 14 residues. The V end was cut by 3 bases, the J end by 5 bases, with 8 bases between. The germline gives CDR1 MDHEN, CDR2 SYDVKM. In DNA form, the CDR3 reads TGTGCCAGCAGTTTCCGGGTCAATAATTCACCCCTCCACTTT. It is translated as CASSFRVNNSPLHF.

Written as DNA, the CDR3 is TGTGCCAGCAGTTCTACAGGGATAGCCAAAAACATTCAGTACTTC. Amino acids: CASSSTGIAKNIQYF. The rearrangement joins TRBV28 to TRBJ2-4; a weak D match, TRBD1 (6 bases). Germline V lookup: CDR1 MDHEN, CDR2 SYDVKM. The CDR3 is 15 residues long. V lost 4 bases, J lost 0 bases, and 10 bases lay in between.

CDR3 amino acids: CASRANPTTGHNSPLHF. CDR3 coding DNA: TGCGCCAGCCGCGCGAATCCCACCACAGGGCACAATTCACCCCTCCACTTT. V is TRBV4-1 and J is TRBJ1-6; tentatively, D is TRBD1 (6 bases). CDR3 size: 17 residues. V was shortened by 8 bases and J by 7 bases, with 24 bases between the two germline ends. Germline CDR1 MGHRA, CDR2 YSYEKL.

The gene calls are TRBV10-1 and TRBJ2-7; 8 bases fit TRBD2. Trimming at V came to 2 bases and at J to 4 bases, leaving 4 bases not matched to a gene. CDR1 is WNHNN and CDR2 is SYGVQD in the germline V gene (reference sequence). The CDR3 is made up of 14 amino acids. DNA for the CDR3: TGCGCCAGCAGTGAGGGGGGCGGGAGGTACGAGCAGTACTTC. Translated, it gives CASSEGGGRYEQYF.